This T cell receptor beta chain stems from a study of T cell responses to AZD1222 COVID-19 vaccine. On the study more broadly: Second doses at about 4 or about 12 weeks were pooled.

Of note for this clone: What it recognizes is unknown.

The assay was immunoSEQ multiplex PCR, and TCRdb's table has in-frame clones only and misses some. There are about 140,000 clones in the sample; 80% to 95% occur only once, and roughly 5.1% lies in the top ten. The germline V and J ends were trimmed by 7 bases and 1 base, with 6 bases remaining between them. The CDR3 extends over 12 amino acids. Germline CDR1 is MDHEN and CDR2 is SYDVKM. Overall study results and limits: Breadth and depth of Spike-specific TCRs rose after two AZD1222 doses. A mostly white British donor set with more females was recruited, and clonal diversity was possibly underestimated. Only a handful of individuals given AZD1222 were seropositive at baseline.

The genes are TRBV28 and TRBJ2-3; no clear D gene. This sequence was found in an adult in good health. Sample: peripheral blood, taken on day 0 of AZD1222 vaccination. The CDR3 spells CASNRRTDTQYF. The CDR3 nucleotides are TGTGCCAGCAACAGACGCACAGATACGCAGTATTTT.